Each of the 14 T cell receptor beta chains below was sequenced from the same sample in a study of early T cells in non-severe SARS-CoV-2 infection. Using its own MiXCR run on the 5' RACE reads, TCRdb lists one record per CDR3 protein. Among about 100,000 distinct CDR3 sequences listed, about 12% were seen once. The sequencing sample was made of whole blood. The receptors stem from an adult who was a healthcare worker with PCR-confirmed SARS-CoV-2 infection or an uninfected control (not recorded which).

A few counts support this clonotype. The gene calls are TRBV29-1 and TRBJ2-1; D perhaps matches TRBD1 (5 bases). The CDR3 has 12 amino acids. Looked up from germline, CDR1 is SQVTM and CDR2 is ANQGSEA. The V and J ends lost 0 bases and 11 bases respectively, with 11 bases between them. DNA for the CDR3: TGCAGCGTTGAAGATCATGCAGGGAAGCAGTTCTTC. It encodes CSVEDHAGKQFF.

The sample holds many counts of this clonotype. This sequence joins TRBV11-2 and TRBJ2-5, with D perhaps matching TRBD1 (5 bases). This CDR3 is 14 amino acids long. Germline V gives CDR1 SGHAT, CDR2 FQNNGV. V was cut by 5 bases and J by 5 bases, with 15 bases left in between. The CDR3 DNA reads as TGTGCCAGCAGCCCAGGGTTCAGTATGGAGACCCAGTACTTC. Translation: CASSPGFSMETQYF.

There are many counts of this clonotype. The rearrangement links TRBV7-6 to TRBJ1-4; D uncertain. The CDR3 spans 13 residues. V lost 10 bases, J lost 8 bases, and 17 bases lay in between. Germline CDR1 SGHVS, CDR2 FNYEAQ. CDR3: CATSRSPVEKLFF. CDR3 nucleotide sequence: TGTGCCACCTCAAGAAGCCCGGTGGAAAAACTGTTTTTT. Full variable domain (missing parts from reference TRBV7-6 and TRBJ1-4): GAGVSQSPRYKVTKRGQDVALRCDPISGHVSLYWYRQALGQGPEFLTYFNYEAQQDKSGLPNDRFSAERPEGSISTLTIQRTEQRDSAMYRCATSRSPVEKLFFGSGTQLSVL.

This clonotype appeared a single time. A much larger clonotype is one base distant, so this may be a read error. V and J are TRBV7-3 and TRBJ1-2; unclear D gene. V lost 11 bases to trimming and J lost 3 bases, with 22 bases between them. The CDR3 consists of 15 residues. The germline gives CDR1 SGHTA, CDR2 FQGTGA. The CDR3 here is CAGPLGSAPYYGYTF. DNA for the CDR3: TGTGCCGGCCCCTTGGGGAGCGCCCCATACTATGGCTACACCTTC.

V gene TRBV5-1 combines with J gene TRBJ2-1; D is possibly TRBD1 (5 bases). Germline V lookup: CDR1 SGHRS, CDR2 YFSETQ. The CDR3 has 14 residues. With 4 bases removed from V and 4 bases from J, the gap between germline ends came to 12 bases. CDR3 amino acids: CASSPPDIYNEQFF. The CDR3 DNA is TGCGCCAGCAGCCCCCCGGACATATACAATGAGCAGTTCTTC.

The genes are TRBV6-2 or TRBV6-3 and TRBJ2-1; 7 bases map to TRBD2. Germline V lookup: CDR1 MNHEY, CDR2 SVGEGT. The CDR3 spans 13 residues. V was clipped by 6 bases and J by 7 bases; unmatched bases: 6. CDR3 loop: CASRGNGGNEQFF. CDR3 DNA sequence: TGTGCCAGCAGGGGAAACGGGGGGAATGAGCAGTTCTTC.

The rearrangement joins TRBV11-2 to TRBJ1-2; a weak D match, TRBD1 (5 bases). This CDR3 has 13 amino acids. Germline values: CDR1 SGHAT, CDR2 FQNNGV. V was shortened by 3 bases and J by 6 bases, with 11 bases between the two germline ends. In DNA, the CDR3 is TGTGCCAGCAGCTTGGGCACAGGTGATGGCTACACCTTC. Translating it yields CASSLGTGDGYTF.

The rearrangement links TRBV5-1 to TRBJ2-7; no firm D call. Germline V gene data show CDR1 as SGHRS and CDR2 as YFSETQ. V shed 7 bases and J shed 6 bases, with 20 bases lying between them. The CDR3 extends over 14 amino acids. DNA for the CDR3: TGCGCCAGCTCCCGGGCCGATCTCCCCTCCGAGCAGTACTTC. Its protein product is CASSRADLPSEQYF.

This chain connects TRBV9 to TRBJ1-5; 8 bases are shared with TRBD1. The ends lost 3 bases at V and 3 bases at J; junction bases unmatched: 8. Germline-derived CDR1 and CDR2 are SGDLS and YYNGEE. The CDR3 has 16 residues. The CDR3 reads CASSGGQGEHNQPQHF. CDR3 bases: TGTGCCAGCAGCGGAGGACAGGGCGAACACAATCAGCCCCAGCATTTT. The full variable domain, in which reference TRBV9 and TRBJ1-5 provide the parts outside the CDR3, is DSGVTQTPKHLITATGQRVTLRCSPRSGDLSVYWYQQSLDQGLQFLIQYYNGEERAKGNILERFSAQQFPDLHSELNLSSLELGDSALYFCASSGGQGEHNQPQHFGDGTRLSIL.

There are a few counts of this clonotype. The rearrangement joins TRBV28 to TRBJ1-2; maybe TRBD1 (6 bases). Germline loops: CDR1 MDHEN, CDR2 SYDVKM. Trimming took 5 bases from V and 1 from J, leaving 17 bases between them. CDR3 size: 16 residues. CDR3 bases: TGTGCCAGCAGTGTGGGACACGGAACCGTTAACTATGGCTACACCTTC. Its translation is CASSVGHGTVNYGYTF.

This clonotype turned up a few times. The chain joins TRBV9 to TRBJ2-1; tentative D call: TRBD1 (6 bases). This CDR3 region has 14 residues. The ends were cut back, 0 bases at V and 8 bases at J, with 12 bases in the middle. Germline V CDR1 and CDR2: SGDLS, YYNGEE. CDR3 amino acids: CASSVETQGHEQFF. CDR3 DNA: TGTGCCAGCAGCGTAGAGACCCAGGGGCATGAGCAGTTCTTC.

The table lists this clonotype with many counts. This chain connects TRBV28 to TRBJ2-5; 9 positions agree with TRBD1. The ends lost 7 bases at V and 6 bases at J; junction bases unmatched: 15. From germline, CDR1 is MDHEN and CDR2 SYDVKM. The CDR3 is made up of 16 amino acids. Written as DNA, the CDR3 is TGTGCCAGCACCACAGCCGCAACAGGGGGCAGGAAGACCCAGTACTTC. It translates to CASTTAATGGRKTQYF. The entire variable domain, with the rest obtained from reference TRBV28 and TRBJ2-5, is as follows: DVKVTQSSRYLVKRTGEKVFLECVQDMDHENMFWYRQDPGLGLRLIYFSYDVKMKEKGDIPEGYSVSREKKERFSLILESASTNQTSMYLCASTTAATGGRKTQYFGPGTRLLVL.

The chain employs TRBV11-2 and TRBJ1-2; D gene uncertain. The V and J ends lost 2 bases and 4 bases respectively, with 11 bases between them. Germline V CDR1 and CDR2: SGHAT, FQNNGV. This CDR3 region has 14 residues. Written as DNA, the CDR3 is TGTGCCAGCAGCTTACGCAGGTCGACCTATGGCTACACCTTC. It codes for CASSLRRSTYGYTF.

This clonotype was seen ten or more times. V and J are TRBV18 and TRBJ1-2; possible D gene TRBD1, 5 bases. Germline values: CDR1 KGHSH, CDR2 LQKENI. The CDR3 is 14 residues long. V dropped 3 bases and J dropped 3 bases, with 11 bases sitting between them. The CDR3 reads CASSPNRLDYGYTF. CDR3 DNA: TGTGCCAGCTCACCGAACAGGCTAGACTATGGCTACACCTTC.